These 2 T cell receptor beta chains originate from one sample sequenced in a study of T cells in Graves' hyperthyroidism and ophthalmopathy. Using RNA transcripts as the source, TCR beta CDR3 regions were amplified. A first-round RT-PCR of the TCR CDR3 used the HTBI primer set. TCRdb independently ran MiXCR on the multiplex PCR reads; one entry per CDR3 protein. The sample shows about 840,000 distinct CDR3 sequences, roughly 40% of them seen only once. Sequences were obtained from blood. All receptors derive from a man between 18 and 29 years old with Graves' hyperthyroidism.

DNA of the CDR3: TGTGCCAGCAGCCCCGACTCCGGACACCTCTATGGCTACACCTTC. It yields the protein CASSPDSGHLYGYTF. This rearrangement joins TRBV11-2 to TRBJ1-2; D is possibly TRBD1 (5 bases). Per the germline V gene, CDR1 is SGHAT and CDR2 is FQNNGV. The CDR3 spans 15 residues. V was shortened by 5 bases and J by 4 bases, with 17 bases between the two germline ends.

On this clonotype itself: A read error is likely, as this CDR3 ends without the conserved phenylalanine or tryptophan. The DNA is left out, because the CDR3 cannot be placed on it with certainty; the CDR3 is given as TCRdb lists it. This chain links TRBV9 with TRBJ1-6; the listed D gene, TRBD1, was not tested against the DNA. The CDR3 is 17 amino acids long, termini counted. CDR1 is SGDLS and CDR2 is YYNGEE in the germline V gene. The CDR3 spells CASSAGHSSSYNSPRPR.